The T cell receptor (beta chain) under discussion was sequenced for a study of T-cell memory formation after mild COVID-19. Study information: Most TCR clusters belonged to a single donor.

The V end lost 0 bases, the J end lost 4 bases, and 6 bases lay between the germline ends. Germline V gives CDR1 SEHNR, CDR2 FQNEAQ (reference sequence). The CDR3 length is 14 residues. This clonotype was counted only a few times. Antigen: not known. Study outcomes and limitations: Day 15 to 85 contracting clones showed balanced CD4/CD8; day 15 to 37 expanders favored CD4+. Clones that contracted clustered mainly in CM and EM if CD4+ and in EMRA if CD8+.

With constant-segment primers, 5'RACE yielded cDNA libraries of TCR alpha and TCR beta that carried sample barcodes and UMIs. TCRdb itself ran the 5' RACE reads through MiXCR, one entry per CDR3 protein. The sample yields around 300,000 distinct CDR3 sequences, 14% seen once. Sample: PBMCs or a T cell subset sorted from them (not recorded which). The TCR was taken from a man aged 18 to 35 who had mild COVID-19 (a few samples of this study predate the infection). Cell type and time point are not known. The chain is built from TRBV7-9 and TRBJ2-2, with D tentatively TRBD2 (5 bases). CDR3 DNA: TGTGCCAGCAGCTTAGCCGAGGGCACCGGGGAGCTGTTTTTT. Encoded protein: CASSLAEGTGELFF.